This TCR beta chain emerged from a study of blood T cell repertoires in COVID-19. About the study: PBMCs, B-cell-depleted T cells, or T cells were the source of the cDNA or gDNA that made up the material.

The germline V gene encodes CDR1 SGHAT and CDR2 FQNNGV. The CDR3 runs to 13 residues. Trimming took 3 bases from V and 4 from J, leaving 9 bases between them. Repertoires were generated with immunoSEQ multiplex PCR, while TCRdb's copy carries only in-frame clones and drops some. The table includes about 180,000 clones, around 88% detected once. The TCR comes from a woman between 25 and 40 years old with acute or convalescent COVID-19. This chain connects TRBV11-2 to TRBJ1-2; D is perhaps TRBD1 (6 bases). Source material: peripheral blood. CDR3 nucleotide sequence: TGTGCCAGCAGCTTCCCAGGGGTCTATGGCTACACCTTC. Protein sequence: CASSFPGVYGYTF. The full variable domain, its missing parts supplied by reference TRBV11-2 and TRBJ1-2, is EAGVAQSPRYKIIEKRQSVAFWCNPISGHATLYWYQQILGQGPKLLIQFQNNGVVDDSQLPKDRFSAERLKGVDSTLKIQPAKLEDSAVYLCASSFPGVYGYTFGSGTRLTVV.